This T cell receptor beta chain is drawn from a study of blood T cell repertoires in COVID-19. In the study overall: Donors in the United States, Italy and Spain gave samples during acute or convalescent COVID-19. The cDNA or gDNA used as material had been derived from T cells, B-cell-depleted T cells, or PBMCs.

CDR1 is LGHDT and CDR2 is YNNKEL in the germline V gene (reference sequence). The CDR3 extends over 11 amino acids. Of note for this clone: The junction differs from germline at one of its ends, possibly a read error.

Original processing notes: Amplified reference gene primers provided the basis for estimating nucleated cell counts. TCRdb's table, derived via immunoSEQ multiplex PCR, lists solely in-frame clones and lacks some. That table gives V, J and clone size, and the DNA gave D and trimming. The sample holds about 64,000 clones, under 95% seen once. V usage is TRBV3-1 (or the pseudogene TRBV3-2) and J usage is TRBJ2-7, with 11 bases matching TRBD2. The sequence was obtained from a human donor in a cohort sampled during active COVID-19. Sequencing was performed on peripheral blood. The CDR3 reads CASSQAGLAAF. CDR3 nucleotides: TGTGCCAGCAGCCAAGCGGGACTAGCGGCTTTC.